This TCR beta chain was profiled in a study of cytomegalovirus exposure and HLA in healthy donors (dated by TCRdb to about 2017). Some background on the complete study: In an earlier analysis of several hundred of the donors, around 290 Gb of sequence data and just under 120 million unique TCR beta sequences from 150 million to 200 million T cells were reported. Around 330 gigabases of sequencing data and approximately 92 million unique TCR sequences made up an early release that covered roughly 670 HLA-typed donors. Of the roughly 400 genotyped donors, 65% to 90% fell in the genetic ancestry cluster associated with self-reported Caucasian donors. The study aimed to test whether cataloging public T cell receptors could reveal signatures of past pathogen exposure. The T cell repertoires of about 700 subjects were profiled by immunosequencing and related to cytomegalovirus serostatus. Besides the first cohort of 666 subjects, a separate validation cohort made up of around 120 different subjects was used. The study combined high-throughput TCR immunosequencing, statistical association of individual TCRs with disease status, and machine learning to predict cytomegalovirus infection status. A later analysis re-analyzed previously published TCR beta repertoires from roughly 690 donors and added high-resolution HLA genotyping to study TCR occurrence patterns. In the later analysis, no new phenotypic data were used to find candidate immune exposures; instead, reliance was placed on TCR beta sequences and their occurrence across donors. To decide whether each TCR beta V gene segment behaved as functional or pseudogenic, an earlier analysis of some 600 of the donors relied on high-throughput TCR beta sequencing. Donor age, sex, ethnicity and CMV serostatus were compiled alongside the repertoire data. In a later genetic analysis, genome-wide SNP genotypes for about three fifths of the 666 donors were used, and that subset was treated as a discovery cohort. Every repertoire in the discovery cohort had been generated on one and the same sequencing platform. HLA typing covered class I and class II loci at four-digit resolution. The number of typed donors differed by locus: about 620-640 for A, B, C, DRB1 and DQB1; approximately 540 for DQA1; around 610 for DPA1; and roughly 470 for DPB1. Roughly five DR-DQ haplotypes were handled as single units for association and clustering because linkage in the cohort was strong. Among approximately 370 genotyped donors of the cohort, an average of roughly 230,000 unique TCR beta nucleotide sequences was sequenced per donor, of which roughly 17% were non-productive.

The investigation overall reported the following: The authors suggested that the approach could potentially be generalized to other disease states and immunological phenotypes. The cohort was sequenced for TCR beta chains only, and without alpha or paired-chain data the features that could be detected were limited. In an earlier analysis of over 550 of the donors, most TCR beta V segments were observed in productive rearrangements about 90% or about 30% of the time, broadly matching IMGT annotations. Across donors, most TCR sequences were observed very rarely, whereas some public TCRs were present in many individuals. The 87-base-pair reads could not distinguish some IMGT-functional V segments, including TRBV6-2 and TRBV6-3, so those segments were excluded. In a later analysis, several top co-occurrence clusters were reported to appear linked to parvovirus B19, influenza, CMV and Epstein-Barr virus. A later analysis found that most CMV-associated TCR beta chains appeared HLA-restricted, with HLA associations seemingly driven largely by CMV exposure. In a later analysis, TCR association rates were found to vary across HLA loci, with the most associated TCRs seen for DRB1 alleles and the fewest for HLA-C alleles. The classifier was reported to diagnose cytomegalovirus status with high specificity and sensitivity in both the original cohort and the validation cohort. Correlated functional status among segregating V segments might be attributable to linkage disequilibrium, but an unknown experimental factor could not be ruled out. Three of the identified cytomegalovirus-associated TCR beta chains were confirmed in vitro to be specific for cytomegalovirus antigens. CMV serostatus was the only immune exposure information available for the cohort. Sequencing depth was assumed to be roughly uniform across donors in the presence/absence analyses, though that assumption may not hold. A later analysis found that HLA-associated TCR beta chains were more clonally expanded and had lower generation probabilities than equally common non-associated chains. A later genetic analysis reported fewer N-insertions in productive TCRs among donors in an Asian-associated ancestry cluster than the roughly 640-donor mean. A later genetic analysis associated a missense DCLRE1C variant with V-gene and J-gene trimming of TCR beta chains, and an independent cohort replicated the association. Strong co-occurrence of HLA alleles, especially DR and DQ, made assigning TCR associations to individual alleles difficult. In a later analysis, 16,951 TCR beta sequences were associated with specific HLA alleles at a false discovery rate of 0.05. A further reported finding was that TCR beta sequences accurately predicted the HLA-A and HLA-B alleles for most subjects in the first cohort. A cluster of highly shared sequence variants was judged likely to be a technical artifact of the sequencing pipeline. The study listed over 150 TCR beta chains as associated with cytomegalovirus. Because some donors lacked HLA typing at each locus, the association tests relied only on the typed subset. Because counts were too low, about 18 rarely observed V segments, including chromosome 9 orphons, were left out of the earlier analysis of about 500 of the donors.

As regards this clone: Its antigen is unknown. Qualities for individual bases were not recorded, and no much larger clone is one base off.

The CDR3 sequence holds 14 residues, the cysteine and phenylalanine included. Just the 42-base CDR3 DNA is kept, in frame starting at base 1. Deletion took 1 base off V and 8 bases off J, with a span of 12 bases between the germline ends. The germline V gene (reference sequence) supplies CDR1 LNHDA and CDR2 SQIVND. The cohort was made up of around 720 healthy bone marrow donors. At the time of sampling, all cohort members were nominally healthy, though unrecorded immune exposures were likely present. The donor tested CMV seronegative, placing the donor among the 300 to 450 seronegative members of the cohort. Each donor provided a peripheral blood sample, and peripheral blood mononuclear cells were used for TCR beta sequencing. The Qiagen DNeasy Blood Extraction Kit was used to extract genomic DNA from the blood cell samples. The method behind the library was the immunoSEQ multiplex PCR assay. For the multiplex PCR, a mixture combining 60 forward primers for TCR Vbeta segments and 13 reverse primers for TCR Jbeta segments was used. The CDR3 region of rearranged TCR beta genes was amplified from genomic DNA by a multiplex PCR assay. The amplified TCR beta libraries were sequenced on the Illumina HiSeq System as 87-base-pair reads. As for the original processing: A later analysis counted approximately 76 million unique TCR beta chains across the 550 to 700 repertoires, and 9.5 million to 11 million of these chains were shared by at least two donors. Raw reads were error-corrected and collapsed into unique sequences by a nearest-neighbor algorithm in which closely related sequences were merged to remove PCR and sequencing errors. To assign V, D and J gene segments, CDR3 sequences were aligned to IMGT reference sequences. Each retained sequence needed at least a six-nucleotide match to both a V gene segment and a J gene segment. Rearrangements were called productive when the CDR3 lacked stop codons and stayed in frame with V and J; all others were non-productive. Following IMGT convention, CDR3 was defined as the stretch from the second conserved V-encoded cysteine up to the conserved J-encoded phenylalanine. Sequences without an unambiguous match to a single V gene segment were excluded from the earlier analysis of almost 600 of the donors. In an earlier analysis of several hundred of the donors, V segments were called functional above 56.7% productive rearrangements and were called segregating when the between-donor standard deviation exceeded 5%. A statistical classification framework was built to diagnose cytomegalovirus status from the catalog of TCR beta chain sequences. In a later analysis, V and J genes were assigned by comparing TCR nucleotide sequences against IMGT/GENE-DB human TR gene sequences. In a later analysis, CDR3 sequences and most-parsimonious VDJ recombination scenarios were assigned using the TCRdist pipeline. A later analysis defined each TCR beta chain by its CDR3 amino acid sequence plus V-gene family, and excluded reads lacking a unique V-gene family. As a way to deal with suspected cross-contamination and a sequencing artifact, a later analysis dropped over 550 nucleotide sequences that were highly shared and had low generation probability. In a later analysis, a clonal expansion index was calculated for each public chain from normalized within-repertoire ranks of inferred template counts. Generation probabilities in a later analysis came from a VDJ recombination model fitted to out-of-frame rearrangements, and those results were checked against IGoR. In a later analysis, hypergeometric tests were used to score TCR-TCR, TCR-HLA and TCR-CMV co-occurrence, with a repertoire-size bias correction applied to TCR pairs. False discovery rates were estimated in a later analysis by permuting HLA or CMV assignments 20 times. In a later analysis, co-occurring TCRs were grouped using DBSCAN, with TCRdist sequence similarity added in when clustering inside HLA-allele-positive subsets. Repertoires with fewer than 30,000 or more than 120,000 public chains, plus five repertoires with anomalous nucleotide sharing, were excluded from co-occurrence clustering. TCRdb holds this immuneACCESS table with in-frame rearrangements only. Some clones are missing; in checked studies, unresolved V genes explain under half, and the rest has no known cause. The V and J calls and the clone size are those of that table, but D and trimming were determined from the DNA. The sample table shows about 140,000 clones, and 80% are seen once. Around 5% of the sample is held by the ten biggest clonotypes.

The chain uses TRBV19 and TRBJ1-5; too little of a D gene remains to name it. The material sequenced was PBMCs. The source is a male donor in good health and CMV-seronegative. In nucleotides, the sequence is TGTGCCAGTAGTATAGCAGCCCAGACAAAGCCCCAGCATTTT. Translated, this is CASSIAAQTKPQHF. Reference TRBV19 and TRBJ1-5 proteins supply the regions before and after the CDR3; the full variable domain is: DGGITQSPKYLFRKEGQNVTLSCEQNLNHDAMYWYRQDPGQGLRLIYYSQIVNDFQKGDIAEGYSVSREKKESFPLTVTSAQKNPTAFYLCASSIAAQTKPQHFGDGTRLSIL.